Below are 6 T cell receptor beta chains sequenced from a single sample in a study of chemoradiotherapy in HPV16-positive cancers. Clones were sequenced by immunoSEQ multiplex PCR, and TCRdb holds only the in-frame ones, with some missing. The data hold about 12,000 clones, with 65% observed a single time. The sample was gathered from a patient who underwent chemoradiotherapy. The receptors here all came from a human donor with HPV-associated anogenital cancer.

The chain has TRBV2 and TRBJ1-6, with 7 bases aligning to TRBD1. This CDR3 region has 13 residues. Germline CDR1 and CDR2: SNHLY and FYNNEI. The V and J ends lost 9 bases and 6 bases, in that order; junction bases with no gene match: 5. DNA for the CDR3: TGTGCCAGAAGGGGACAGTTTAATTCACCCCTCCACTTT. This sequence encodes CARRGQFNSPLHF.

The V and J genes are TRBV2 and TRBJ2-3; D ambiguous. This CDR3 region has 13 residues. Germline loops: CDR1 SNHLY, CDR2 FYNNEI. Trimming pared 7 bases from V and 1 base from J, leaving 9 bases between. Here the CDR3 DNA reads TGTGCCAGCATTTGGCTCGGCACAGATACGCAGTATTTT. This gives the protein CASIWLGTDTQYF.

The sample holds one count of this clone. The rearrangement links TRBV10-3 to TRBJ1-5; 8 bases agree with TRBD1. With V trimmed by 5 bases and J by 2 bases, 2 bases remained unmatched. CDR1 is ENHRY, CDR2 SYGVKD, per germline. The CDR3 sequence is 14 residues long. CDR3 protein: CAISPGQGNQPQHF. Here the CDR3 DNA reads TGTGCCATCAGTCCGGGACAGGGCAATCAGCCCCAGCATTTT.

The chain couples TRBV9 to TRBJ2-3; 10 bases fit TRBD1. The CDR3 consists of 16 residues. V gave up 2 bases and J gave up 3 bases; unmatched junction bases: 6. In germline, CDR1 is SGDLS, CDR2 YYNGEE. This chain's CDR3 is CASSVYDRGLTDTQYF. CDR3 DNA sequence: TGTGCCAGCAGCGTTTACGACAGGGGGCTTACAGATACGCAGTATTTT.

The rearrangement joins TRBV11-1 to TRBJ2-1; 9 positions agree with TRBD1. The V gene's germline CDR1 is SGHAT and CDR2 FQDESV (reference sequence). With 7 bases clipped from V and 7 bases from J, the junction kept 11 bases outside the gene matches. The CDR3 has 15 amino acids. CDR3 coding DNA: TGTGCCAGCATCGCTGACAGGGGGGGTCTGAATGAGCAGTTCTTC. Its protein product is CASIADRGGLNEQFF.

The gene calls are TRBV7-2 and TRBJ2-2, with 8 positions matching TRBD2. Germline V gene lookup returns CDR1 SGHTA and CDR2 FQGNSA. The CDR3 covers 17 residues. J lost 8 bases, V lost 2 bases, and 13 bases had no gene match. The CDR3 region is CASSLYRTSLGAGELFF. The CDR3 DNA reads as TGTGCCAGCAGCTTATACCGGACTAGCCTAGGGGCGGGGGAGCTGTTTTTT.